A selection of T cell receptor beta chains follows, all from one sample in a study of blood T cell repertoires in COVID-19. Measured with immunoSEQ multiplex PCR; TCRdb has only the in-frame clones, and not every one. The data contain under 250,000 clones, about 83% of them singletons. The sequencing sample was made of peripheral blood. The receptor source for this set is a woman aged 40 to 50 with active or convalescent COVID-19. The CDR3 runs from the conserved cysteine through the conserved F or W.

J gene: TRBJ2-1; V gene: TRBV29-1; CDR3 protein: CSVESSDYNEQFF
J gene: TRBJ2-3; V gene: TRBV15; CDR3 protein: CATVRTSYTDTQYF
J gene: TRBJ2-7; V gene: TRBV6-5; CDR3 protein: CASSNAGPYEQYF
J gene: TRBJ2-5; V gene: TRBV4-1; CDR3 protein: CASTRYLGPLETQYF
J gene: TRBJ2-2; V gene: TRBV7-6; CDR3 protein: CASSSPGGPATGELFF
J gene: TRBJ2-7; V gene: TRBV6-5; CDR3 protein: CASRRSFEAYEQYF
J gene: TRBJ1-1; V gene: TRBV9; CDR3 protein: CASSPNTGGTEAFF
J gene: TRBJ1-1; V gene: TRBV3-1/TRBV3-2; CDR3 protein: CASSPLRAAEAFF
J gene: TRBJ1-2; V gene: TRBV2; CDR3 protein: CASSEGGNRYPF
J gene: TRBJ1-2; V gene: TRBV5-6; CDR3 protein: CASSLVGRDGYTF
J gene: TRBJ1-5; V gene: TRBV18; CDR3 protein: CASSPPGQGLGNQPQHF
J gene: TRBJ1-2; V gene: TRBV2; CDR3 protein: CASSPAGTYGYTF
J gene: TRBJ1-2; V gene: TRBV19; CDR3 protein: CASSINGQGEDGYTF
J gene: TRBJ2-7; V gene: TRBV9; CDR3 protein: CASSVTSSGSTYEQYF
J gene: TRBJ1-1; V gene: TRBV30; CDR3 protein: CAWSVAGTEAFF
J gene: TRBJ2-1; V gene: TRBV6-5; CDR3 protein: CASSYSRQGPVNEQFF
J gene: TRBJ1-3; V gene: TRBV19; CDR3 protein: CASSSSGNSGNTIYF
J gene: TRBJ2-3; V gene: TRBV4-2; CDR3 protein: CASSQEGVAGGRTDTQYF